A selection of T cell receptor beta chains follows, all from one sample in a study of persistence of HIV-infected CD4 T cells. The table came from immunoSEQ multiplex PCR; TCRdb's copy has only in-frame clones and leaves some out. This sample has approximately 18,000 clones, with around three fifths found just once. No antigens are known for them. The sample was CD4+ T cells sorted from PBMCs after 18-hour stimulation, taken from a patient who received antiretroviral therapy. The receptor source for this set is an adult woman with HIV who was CMV-seropositive. Both conserved end residues are part of each CDR3. Fields, in order: D gene, V gene, CDR3 length, J gene, clone size, CDR3 protein, CDR3 DNA. The D gene is left open where the match is weak. Some rows have no size entry. The others give once, few or many, or a class for an expanded clone.

.	TRBV5-1	12	TRBJ2-5	once	CASSPDRETQYF	TGCGCCAGCAGCCCGGACAGAGAGACCCAGTACTTC
TRBD1	TRBV12-3/TRBV12-4	13	TRBJ1-2	few	CASSRDRIYGYTF	TGTGCCAGCAGTCGGGACAGAATCTATGGCTACACCTTC
TRBD1	TRBV7-7	16	TRBJ2-2	.	CASSSRASTGASKLFF	TGTGCCAGCAGCTCCCGGGCTTCGACAGGGGCGTCCAAGCTGTTTTTT
.	TRBV9	13	TRBJ1-1	.	CASSGPLNTEAFF	TGTGCCAGCAGCGGCCCCCTGAACACTGAAGCTTTCTTT
.	TRBV19	15	TRBJ1-3	.	CASTHGANSGNTIYF	TGTGCCAGCACTCACGGGGCAAACTCTGGAAACACCATATATTTT
.	TRBV19	16	TRBJ1-1	.	CASSIARTALNTEAFF	TGTGCCAGTAGTATAGCTAGGACGGCCCTGAACACTGAAGCTTTCTTT
TRBD2	TRBV7-3	15	TRBJ2-1	.	CASSLTGGAQAEQFF	TGTGCCAGCAGCTTAACCGGGGGGGCCCAGGCTGAGCAGTTCTTC
.	TRBV18	15	TRBJ1-5	.	CASSPNRGVEQPQHF	TGTGCCAGCTCACCAAATAGGGGAGTCGAGCAGCCCCAGCATTTT
.	TRBV5-1	16	TRBJ2-2	.	CASSLYGTGNKGELFF	TGCGCCAGCAGCTTGTACGGAACCGGGAATAAGGGGGAGCTGTTTTTT
TRBD1	TRBV13	16	TRBJ1-2	.	CASSLESGQGLYGYTF	TGTGCCAGCAGCTTAGAGTCGGGACAGGGACTCTATGGCTACACCTTC
TRBD1	TRBV9	17	TRBJ2-3	.	CASSPGQGSRLTDTQYF	TGTGCCAGCAGCCCAGGACAGGGATCTAGGCTGACAGATACGCAGTATTTT
TRBD1	TRBV20-1	13	TRBJ2-2	few	CSASTRGHGELFF	TGCAGTGCTAGTACTAGGGGGCACGGGGAGCTGTTTTTT
TRBD2	TRBV7-2	17	TRBJ2-1	few	CASSLVLTSGGTNEQFF	TGTGCCAGCAGCTTAGTCTTGACTAGCGGGGGAACGAATGAGCAGTTCTTC
TRBD1	TRBV30	11	TRBJ1-1	.	CAWSVHRGAFF	TGTGCCTGGAGTGTACACAGGGGAGCTTTCTTT
TRBD2	TRBV5-1	16	TRBJ2-1	.	CASSSLLAGAYNEQFF	TGCGCCAGCAGCTCCCTTTTAGCGGGGGCCTACAATGAGCAGTTCTTC
.	TRBV6-5	12	TRBJ2-3	once	CASNSRGNTQYF	TGTGCCAGTAACAGCCGTGGGAATACGCAGTATTTT
.	TRBV5-1	15	TRBJ2-1	few	CASSFMATMVNEQFF	TGCGCCAGCAGCTTCATGGCGACGATGGTAAATGAGCAGTTCTTC
.	TRBV2	15	TRBJ2-3	once	CASSENGHNTDTQYF	TGTGCCAGCAGTGAGAACGGACACAACACAGATACGCAGTATTTT
.	TRBV2	15	TRBJ1-6	few	CASSVSGVGNSPLHF	TGTGCCAGCAGTGTTTCTGGGGTGGGTAATTCACCCCTCCACTTT
TRBD1	TRBV9	15	TRBJ2-3	.	CASSVGTGVGNTQYF	TGTGCCAGCAGCGTAGGGACAGGGGTGGGGAATACGCAGTATTTT
TRBD1	TRBV19	16	TRBJ2-2	few	CASSPPGGQGAGELFF	TGTGCCAGTAGCCCCCCCGGGGGACAGGGGGCTGGGGAGCTGTTTTTT
.	TRBV3-1/TRBV3-2	14	TRBJ2-2	.	CASSQDLVAGELFF	TGTGCCAGCAGCCAAGATCTCGTGGCCGGGGAGCTGTTTTTT
TRBD2	TRBV6-5	14	TRBJ2-1	.	CASGYSGGASEQFF	TGTGCCAGCGGCTATAGCGGGGGGGCGAGTGAGCAGTTCTTC
TRBD1	TRBV5-6	15	TRBJ1-3	.	CASSGRQGSGNTIYF	TGTGCCAGCAGCGGGAGACAGGGATCTGGAAACACCATATATTTT